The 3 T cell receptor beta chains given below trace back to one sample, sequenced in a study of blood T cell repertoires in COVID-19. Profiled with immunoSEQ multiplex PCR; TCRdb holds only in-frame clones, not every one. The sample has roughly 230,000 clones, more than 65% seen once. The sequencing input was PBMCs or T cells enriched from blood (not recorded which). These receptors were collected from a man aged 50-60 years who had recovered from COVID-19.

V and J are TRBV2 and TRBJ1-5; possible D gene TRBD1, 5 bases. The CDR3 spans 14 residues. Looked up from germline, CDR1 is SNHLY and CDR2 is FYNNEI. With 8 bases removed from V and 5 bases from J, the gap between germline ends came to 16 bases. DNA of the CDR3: TGTGCCAGCGGCAACGGCAGGGCTTATCAGCCCCAGCATTTT. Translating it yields CASGNGRAYQPQHF. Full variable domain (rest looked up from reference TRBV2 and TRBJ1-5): EPEVTQTPSHQVTQMGQEVILRCVPISNHLYFYWYRQILGQKVEFLVSFYNNEISEKSEIFDDQFSVERPDGSNFTLKIRSTKLEDSAMYFCASGNGRAYQPQHFGDGTRLSIL.

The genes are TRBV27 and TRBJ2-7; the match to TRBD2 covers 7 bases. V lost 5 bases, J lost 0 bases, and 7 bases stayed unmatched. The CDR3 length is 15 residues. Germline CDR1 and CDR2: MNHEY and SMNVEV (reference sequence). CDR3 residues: CASSTRTSSSYEQYF. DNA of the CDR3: TGTGCCAGCAGTACCCGGACTAGTAGCTCCTACGAGCAGTACTTC.

In nucleotides, the CDR3 is TGTGCCAGCAGTCCATACAATGAGCAGTTCTTC. Translated, it gives CASSPYNEQFF. The V gene is TRBV6-5, the J gene TRBJ2-1; D unclear. CDR1 MNHEY and CDR2 SVGAGI come from the germline V gene. Trimming took off 5 bases at V and 4 bases at J, with 3 bases between the two ends. CDR3 length equals 11 residues.